This TCR beta chain was captured in a study of blood T cell repertoires in COVID-19. Turning to the study itself: Samples taken during acute and convalescent COVID-19 were collected in the United States, Italy and Spain.

V gave up 7 bases and J gave up 1 base; unmatched junction bases: 4. Germline V gene lookup returns CDR1 SEHNR and CDR2 FQNEAQ (reference sequence). CDR3 size: 13 residues. Assay used: immunoSEQ multiplex PCR; TCRdb lists only in-frame clones, some missing. The sample lists tens of thousands of clones; nearly 90% were seen once. Material for sequencing was peripheral blood. This chain connects TRBV7-9 to TRBJ2-7; 7 bases match TRBD1. This TCR derives from a woman older than 75 with active COVID-19. The CDR3 reads CASTTTGSYEQYF. The CDR3 DNA reads as TGTGCCAGCACAACGACAGGGTCCTACGAGCAGTACTTC.